The text below deals with one TCR beta chain. This sample is drawn from a study of control samples from healthy donors and cancer patients. V was trimmed by 5 bases and J by 3 bases, leaving 17 bases between them. The CDR3 loop spans 15 amino acids. CDR1 and CDR2 (germline): SGHAT, FQNNGV. The protocol was immunoSEQ multiplex PCR, while the TCRdb copy is restricted to in-frame clones and leaves out a portion. The sample records tens of thousands of clones, roughly 90% being singletons. The J gene is TRBJ2-7, the V gene TRBV11-2, with D tentatively TRBD2 (6 bases). This receptor was taken from a middle-aged man with colorectal cancer. The sample was PBMCs. In nucleotides, the CDR3 is TGTGCCAGCAGCAACCCTGAGGGGAGGTACTACGAGCAGTACTTC. This sequence encodes CASSNPEGRYYEQYF.